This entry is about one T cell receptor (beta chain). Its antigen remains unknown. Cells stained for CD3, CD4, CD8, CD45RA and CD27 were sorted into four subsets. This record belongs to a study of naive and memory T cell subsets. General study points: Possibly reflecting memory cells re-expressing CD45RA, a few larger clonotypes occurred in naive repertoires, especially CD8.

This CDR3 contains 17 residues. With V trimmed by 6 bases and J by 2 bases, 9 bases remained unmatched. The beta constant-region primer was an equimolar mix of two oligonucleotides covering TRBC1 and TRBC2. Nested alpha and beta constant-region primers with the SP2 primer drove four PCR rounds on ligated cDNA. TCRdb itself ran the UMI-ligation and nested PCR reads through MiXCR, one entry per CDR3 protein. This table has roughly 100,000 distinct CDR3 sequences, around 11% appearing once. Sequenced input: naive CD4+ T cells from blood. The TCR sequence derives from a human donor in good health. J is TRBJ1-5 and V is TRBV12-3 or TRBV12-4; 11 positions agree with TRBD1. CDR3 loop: CASRRGPGQGGNQPQHF. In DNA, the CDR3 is TGTGCCAGCAGGAGAGGTCCGGGACAGGGGGGCAATCAGCCCCAGCATTTT.